Shown below are 18 T cell receptor beta chains from a single sample sequenced in a study of resident and recirculating memory T cells in vitiligo. Clones were read by immunoSEQ multiplex PCR, and TCRdb kept only the in-frame ones, dropping some. The data show more than 65,000 clones, with about 89% seen just once and 4.9% held by the top ten. Sequencing was performed on blood. Receptors originate from a male donor with vitiligo.

The rearrangement links TRBV20-1 to TRBJ1-1; the D gene is possibly TRBD1 (5 bases). From germline, CDR1 is DFQATT and CDR2 SNEGSKA (reference sequence). V gave up 3 bases and J gave up 4 bases, with 6 bases separating them. This CDR3 is 11 amino acids long. CDR3 in DNA: TGCAGTGCTAGGGGGGGCACTGAAGCTTTCTTT. As protein: CSARGGTEAFF.

The rearrangement uses TRBV19 and TRBJ1-2, with TRBD1 as a possible D gene (5 bases). The germline V and J ends were trimmed by 10 bases and 0 bases, with 12 bases remaining between them. The CDR3 loop spans 13 amino acids. The germline CDR1 and CDR2 sequences are LNHDA and SQIVND (reference sequence). For the CDR3, the DNA is TGTGCCATCCGCGGGGGTTCTAACTATGGCTACACCTTC. Translating gives CAIRGGSNYGYTF. The variable domain in full, with the rest retrieved from reference TRBV19 and TRBJ1-2, is DGGITQSPKYLFRKEGQNVTLSCEQNLNHDAMYWYRQDPGQGLRLIYYSQIVNDFQKGDIAEGYSVSREKKESFPLTVTSAQKNPTAFYLCAIRGGSNYGYTFGSGTRLTVV.

Here the CDR3 reads CASSPGQRHSNQPQHF. The CDR3 coding sequence is TGTGCCAGCAGTCCCGGACAGCGACATAGCAATCAGCCCCAGCATTTT. V gene TRBV28 combines with J gene TRBJ1-5, with D perhaps TRBD1 (6 bases). This CDR3 region has 16 residues. V was trimmed by 5 bases and J by 0 bases, leaving 14 bases between them. The V gene's germline CDR1 is MDHEN and CDR2 SYDVKM.

The chain has TRBV4-3 and TRBJ1-2, with 7 bases fitting TRBD1. Losses at the gene ends were 0 bases for V and 6 bases for J; bases not matched to a gene: 10. This CDR3 comprises 16 residues. In germline, CDR1 is LGHNA, CDR2 YSLEER. CDR3 sequence reads: CASSQDVGTVSHGYTF. The CDR3, as DNA: TGCGCCAGCAGCCAAGATGTGGGGACAGTAAGCCATGGCTACACCTTC.

The V gene is TRBV4-3, the J gene TRBJ1-2, with TRBD1 identical over 8 bases. CDR1 and CDR2 (germline): LGHNA, YSLEER. The CDR3 loop spans 16 amino acids. After removal of 2 bases from V and 0 bases from J, the junction contained 5 bases not matched to a gene. CDR3 in DNA: TGCGCCAGCAGCCAACTTACAGGGGGATCTAACTATGGCTACACCTTC. Its protein product is CASSQLTGGSNYGYTF.

The J gene is TRBJ2-3, the V gene TRBV7-6, with 13 bases fitting TRBD2. Germline loops: CDR1 SGHVS, CDR2 FNYEAQ. The CDR3 runs 17 residues. Unmatched junction bases numbered 7, after V lost 1 base and J lost 6 bases. The CDR3 loop is CASSLGRLAGGWDTQYF. The DNA for the CDR3 is TGTGCCAGCAGCTTAGGCCGACTAGCGGGGGGCTGGGATACGCAGTATTTT.

The chain employs TRBV7-3 and TRBJ2-5; 9 bases are a match to TRBD2. Germline V lookup: CDR1 SGHTA, CDR2 FQGTGA. J lost 0 bases, V lost 2 bases, and 4 bases had no gene match. This CDR3 region has 16 residues. As DNA, the CDR3 is TGTGCCAGCAGCTTATTGCTAGCGGGAAACCAAGAGACCCAGTACTTC. Its protein is CASSLLLAGNQETQYF.

The rearrangement joins TRBV7-2 to TRBJ2-1; TRBD2 matches 11 bases. The germline V gene encodes CDR1 SGHTA and CDR2 FQGNSA. The J segment lost 5 bases and the V segment lost 4 bases, leaving 4 bases of the junction unmatched. This CDR3 is 15 amino acids long. CDR3 nucleotides: TGTGCCAGCAGCTCGGGACTAGCGGCGCACAATGAGCAGTTCTTC. This gives the protein CASSSGLAAHNEQFF.

In this sample, this clone turned up once. The chain has TRBV28 and TRBJ2-7; possible D gene TRBD1, 5 bases. The CDR3 totals 13 residues. In germline, CDR1 is MDHEN, CDR2 SYDVKM. With 8 bases removed from V and 0 bases from J, the gap between germline ends came to 11 bases. CDR3 sequence reads: CASAQVSSYEQYF. CDR3 nucleotide sequence: TGTGCCAGCGCACAGGTTTCCTCCTACGAGCAGTACTTC.

This clone has just one count. This sequence joins TRBV11-2 and TRBJ2-5; D gene unclear. The V gene's germline CDR1 is SGHAT and CDR2 FQNNGV. The CDR3 runs 13 residues. Trimming removed 1 base from V and 4 bases from J, with 7 bases in between. The CDR3 DNA sequence: TGTGCCAGCAGCTTAGGACTCGGAGAGACCCAGTACTTC. Its translation is CASSLGLGETQYF.

The V call is TRBV2, the J call TRBJ2-3, with D possibly matching TRBD2 (5 bases). CDR1 and CDR2 from the germline V gene are SNHLY and FYNNEI. V was trimmed by 9 bases and J by 2 bases, leaving 21 bases between them. This CDR3 is built from 16 residues. DNA for the CDR3: TGTGCCAGTCCCGAACCCAGGCGGGTTGACACAGATACGCAGTATTTT. Residues: CASPEPRRVDTDTQYF.

The CDR3 DNA follows: TGTGCCACCAGCAGTTCTCAAGGACAGGGTGCAGATACGCAGTATTTT. This codes for CATSSSQGQGADTQYF. The V gene is TRBV15, the J gene TRBJ2-3; TRBD1 aligns across 8 bases. Per the germline V gene, CDR1 is LNHNV and CDR2 is YYDKDF (reference sequence). The V segment lost 3 bases and the J segment 4 bases; nucleotides outside the gene matches: 9. CDR3 size: 16 residues.

The J gene is TRBJ1-6, the V gene TRBV5-8; 8 bases fit TRBD1. Germline-derived CDR1 and CDR2 are SGHTS and YDEGEE. V dropped 1 base and J dropped 8; count of bases not matched to a gene: 5. This CDR3 has 15 residues. The DNA of the CDR3 is TGTGCCAGCAGCTTGTCCCGACAGGGGTATTCACCCCTCCACTTT. Translated: CASSLSRQGYSPLHF.

The rearrangement joins TRBV6-1 to TRBJ2-1; TRBD1 agrees at 7 bases. Losses at the gene ends were 2 bases for V and 3 bases for J; bases not matched to a gene: 10. The CDR3 runs 17 residues. Germline CDR1 is MNHNS and CDR2 is SASEGT. For the CDR3, the DNA is TGTGCCAGCAGTGAATACCACGGACAGGCTCTCTACAATGAGCAGTTCTTC. The encoded protein is CASSEYHGQALYNEQFF.

The CDR3 bases are TGTGCCAGCAGCTTAGTCCGCAACTCTGAAGCTTTCTTT. This encodes CASSLVRNSEAFF. The V gene is TRBV7-8, the J gene TRBJ1-1; D is unresolved. This CDR3 spans 13 amino acids. Germline CDR1 reads SGHVS; CDR2 reads FQNEAQ. V lost 1 base to trimming and J lost 6 bases, with 9 bases between them.

The genes are TRBV7-9 and TRBJ1-5; D is perhaps TRBD1 (5 bases). Trimming took 5 bases from V and 1 from J, leaving 12 bases between them. The V gene's germline CDR1 is SEHNR and CDR2 FQNEAQ (reference sequence). CDR3 size: 15 residues. The CDR3 sequence: CASSAGGRSNQPQHF. In DNA, the CDR3 is TGTGCCAGCAGCGCCGGGGGTCGGAGCAATCAGCCCCAGCATTTT.

The chain combines TRBV7-9 with TRBJ2-5, with D possibly matching TRBD2 (6 bases). This CDR3 is 15 amino acids long. The germline V and J ends were trimmed by 5 bases and 3 bases, with 16 bases remaining between them. Germline-derived CDR1 and CDR2 are SEHNR and FQNEAQ (reference sequence). CDR3 in DNA: TGTGCCAGCAGCGGCCCCGGGACTGGAGAAGAGACCCAGTACTTC. Translated: CASSGPGTGEETQYF.

This chain joins TRBV15 and TRBJ2-2; D is possibly TRBD1 (6 bases). Trimming removed 1 base from V and 4 bases from J, with 13 bases in between. This CDR3 contains 16 residues. The germline V gene has CDR1 LNHNV and CDR2 YYDKDF (reference sequence). Written as DNA, the CDR3 is TGTGCCACCAGCAGAGGGGCAGGGGCCCCCACCGGGGAGCTGTTTTTT. It translates to CATSRGAGAPTGELFF.